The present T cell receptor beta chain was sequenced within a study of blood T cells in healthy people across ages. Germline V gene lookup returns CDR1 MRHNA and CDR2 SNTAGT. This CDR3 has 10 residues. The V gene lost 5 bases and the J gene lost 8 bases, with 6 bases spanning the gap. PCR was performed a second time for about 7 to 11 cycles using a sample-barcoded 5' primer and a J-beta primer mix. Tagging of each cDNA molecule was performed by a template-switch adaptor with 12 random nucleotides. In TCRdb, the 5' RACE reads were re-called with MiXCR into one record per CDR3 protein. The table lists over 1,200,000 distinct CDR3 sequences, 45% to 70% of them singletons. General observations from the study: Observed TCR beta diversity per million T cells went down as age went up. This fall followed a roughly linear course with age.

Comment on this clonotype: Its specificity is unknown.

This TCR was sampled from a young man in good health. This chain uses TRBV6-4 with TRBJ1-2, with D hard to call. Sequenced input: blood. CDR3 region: CASSQHGYTF. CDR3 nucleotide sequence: TGTGCCAGCAGTCAACACGGCTACACCTTC.